The present entry profiles one TCR beta chain with its context. Antigen: not known. This record belongs to a study of identical twins. Study-level results: Abundant cord blood beta clonotypes carried fewer insertions; memory repertoires showed none.

TCRdb re-called the 5' RACE reads with MiXCR, one entry per CDR3 protein. The sample lists about 520,000 distinct CDR3 sequences; 20% to 25% were seen once. The germline gives CDR1 ENHRY, CDR2 SYGVKD. Between the trimmed V and J ends, which lost 4 bases and 4 bases, there was a span of 16 bases. The CDR3 is 16 residues long. The same data also contributed to another study, on T cells expressing NK-cell markers. That investigation notes: Dominance of the CD3+CD56-NKG2C+ fraction by these clonotypes also held in a few donors.

Sequenced sample: CD4+ T cells sorted from blood. The V and J genes are TRBV10-3 and TRBJ2-2, with D possibly TRBD2 on 6 matching bases. The TCR was taken from a woman aged 18-35 years in good health. CDR3 amino acids: CAISARDSAGTGELFF. The CDR3 bases are TGTGCCATCAGTGCCCGGGACTCCGCCGGCACCGGGGAGCTGTTTTTT.